This T cell receptor (beta chain) was sequenced in a study of blood T cell repertoires in COVID-19. Some clones are missing from TCRdb's copy, which holds only in-frame ones; the method was immunoSEQ multiplex PCR. The sample carries around 250,000 clones, approximately 86% recorded once. The ends lost 4 bases at V and 1 base at J; junction bases unmatched: 5. The V gene's germline CDR1 is KGHDR and CDR2 SFDVKD. The CDR3 has 16 amino acids. What was sequenced was peripheral blood. The chain uses TRBV24-1 and TRBJ1-4; 7 bases are shared with TRBD1. This clonotype was obtained from a human donor in a cohort sampled during active COVID-19. The DNA for the CDR3 is TGTGCCACCAGTGAGGCTAACAGGGGAACTAATGAAAAACTGTTTTTT. It encodes CATSEANRGTNEKLFF.